This is a list of T cell receptor beta chains from one sample in a study of cytomegalovirus exposure and HLA in healthy donors. Profiled with immunoSEQ multiplex PCR; TCRdb holds only in-frame clones, not every one. The sample records about 190,000 clones, roughly 82% being singletons. The specimen sequenced was PBMCs. The receptor source for this set is a man between 18 and 29 years old in good health and CMV-seropositive. Each CDR3 is given with its conserved first and last residue. The D gene is left open where the match is weak. Not every row has a clone size; where given, it reads once, few, many or a size class.

>.|TRBV7-3|TRBJ1-2|.
TGTGCCAGCAGCGAGATGGTAGCCTATGGCTACACCTTC
CASSEMVAYGYTF
>.|TRBV28|TRBJ1-4|.
TGTGCCACCTGGGCACCGAACGAAAAACTGTTTTTT
CATWAPNEKLFF
>.|TRBV9|TRBJ1-4|.
TGTGCCAGCAGCGTAGCACAGACTAATGAAAAACTGTTTTTT
CASSVAQTNEKLFF
>.|TRBV5-1|TRBJ2-1|.
TGCGCCAGCAGCTTGGCGGGTGAGCAGTTCTTC
CASSLAGEQFF
>.|TRBV6-5|TRBJ2-7|.
TGTGCCAGCGCTAGAGGGTACTACGAGCAGTACTTC
CASARGYYEQYF
>.|TRBV28|TRBJ2-7|.
TGTGCCAGCAGTAGAGACAGCACCGAGCAGTACTTC
CASSRDSTEQYF
>.|TRBV9|TRBJ2-7|.
TGTGCCAGCAGCGTAGGTCTCCGAGATCGGCAGTACTTC
CASSVGLRDRQYF
>few|TRBV7-9|TRBJ2-7|TRBD1
TGTGCCAGCAGCTTGGGGGGACAGGGACGGGAAGAGCAGTACTTC
CASSLGGQGREEQYF
>.|TRBV29-1|TRBJ1-5|TRBD1
TGCAGCGTCCGCACAGGGGGCGCCGATCAGCCCCAGCATTTT
CSVRTGGADQPQHF
>.|TRBV7-9|TRBJ1-1|.
TGTGCGGGATGCGGACAGCTGAACACTGAAGCTTTCTTT
CAGCGQLNTEAFF
>.|TRBV10-3|TRBJ2-2|TRBD2
TGTGCCATCAGTGGGCTAGCGGGAGCCGGGGAGCTGTTTTTT
CAISGLAGAGELFF
>.|TRBV4-1|TRBJ2-7|.
TGCGCCAGCAGCCAAGAAGGAAATAGCGGACCCTACGAGCAGTACTTC
CASSQEGNSGPYEQYF
>.|TRBV6-5|TRBJ2-7|.
TGTGCCAGCAGTTACTCGGGCCTTAAAGGCGAGCAGTACTTC
CASSYSGLKGEQYF
>.|TRBV9|TRBJ2-7|TRBD2
TGTGCCAGCAGCGGGGGACTAGTTCCCCGCTCCTACGAGCAGTACTTC
CASSGGLVPRSYEQYF
>.|TRBV30|TRBJ1-5|TRBD1
TGTGCCTGGAGTAGAACAGGGGTGGGTCAGCCCCAGCATTTT
CAWSRTGVGQPQHF
>.|TRBV29-1|TRBJ1-1|TRBD1
TGCAGCGTTGAAGATCGAGGGACAGTTCCTGAAGCTTTCTTT
CSVEDRGTVPEAFF
>few|TRBV30|TRBJ2-1|TRBD2
TGTGCCTGGAGTGTACGAAGTGGGACTAGCGGGGGTGAGCAGTTCTTC
CAWSVRSGTSGGEQFF
>.|TRBV28|TRBJ2-1|.
TGTGCCAGCAGTTTTTTCGGGAGCTCCTACAATGAGCAGTTCTTC
CASSFFGSSYNEQFF
>.|TRBV5-4|TRBJ1-2|.
TGTGCCAGCAGCGGGTCCGGGACTAAGCCTGGTGGCTACACCTTC
CASSGSGTKPGGYTF
>.|TRBV6-1|TRBJ1-5|.
TGTGCCAGCAGTGAGCCCAGACTATCCCAGCATTTT
CASSEPRLSQHF
>.|TRBV9|TRBJ2-2|TRBD1
TGTGCCAGCAGCGCCGGACAGGGCGGGATCACCGGGGAGCTGTTTTTT
CASSAGQGGITGELFF
>.|TRBV18|TRBJ2-5|TRBD1
TGTGCCAGCTCACCGACAGGGGCTGGGGAGACCCAGTACTTC
CASSPTGAGETQYF
>.|TRBV7-6|TRBJ2-5|.
TGTGCCAGCAGGAGAGGGTACCAAGAGACCCAATACTTC
CASRRGYQETQYF
>.|TRBV6-1|TRBJ1-2|TRBD1
TGTGCCAGCAGTGCCCGGGACAGGGTTTACTATGGCTACACCTTC
CASSARDRVYYGYTF
>.|TRBV6-4|TRBJ2-1|.
TGTGCCAGCAGTGACTCGAGGGCAGGGGCACACAATGAGCAGTTCTTC
CASSDSRAGAHNEQFF
>.|TRBV19|TRBJ2-5|TRBD1
TGTGCCAGTAGTCCCCGACAGGGGGGTGGCGAGACCCAGTACTTC
CASSPRQGGGETQYF
>.|TRBV2|TRBJ1-1|.
TGTGCCAGCAACACAGACAACACTGAAGCTTTCTTT
CASNTDNTEAFF
>.|TRBV28|TRBJ1-5|TRBD1
TGTGCCAGCAGTCGACAGGGGGGCCCCATGTCCCAGCATTTT
CASSRQGGPMSQHF